This is a list of T cell receptor beta chains from one sample in a study of tumor and adjacent non-tumor tissue in lung cancer. TCRdb redid the calling of the multiplex PCR reads with MiXCR, one entry per CDR3 protein. The sample yields about 76,000 distinct CDR3 sequences, roughly 70% seen once. The sequencing sample was made of lung tumor tissue. Receptor source: a woman aged 65 to 85 with non-small cell lung cancer. Both conserved end residues are part of each CDR3. The D gene is left open where the match is weak. Expanded clones are given a class, and other clones once, few, many or no size at all.

v_gene: TRBV11-2
abundance: many
j_gene: TRBJ1-2
d_gene: .
CDR3aa: CASSLDPGDYLVGYTF
CDR3nt: TGTGCCAGCAGCTTAGATCCGGGGGATTATCTCGTAGGCTACACCTTC

v_gene: TRBV20-1
abundance: .
j_gene: TRBJ2-3
d_gene: .
CDR3aa: CSARVGLKVDTQYF
CDR3nt: TGCAGTGCTCGTGTCGGCCTAAAGGTCGATACGCAATATTTT

v_gene: TRBV12-3/TRBV12-4
abundance: .
j_gene: TRBJ2-7
d_gene: .
CDR3aa: CASSLMGWLRSYEQYF
CDR3nt: TGTGCCAGCAGTCTAATGGGGTGGTTGCGCTCCTACGAGCAGTACTTC

v_gene: TRBV7-8
abundance: .
j_gene: TRBJ1-5
d_gene: .
CDR3aa: CASGSFGATNQPQHF
CDR3nt: TGTGCAAGCGGCTCCTTTGGGGCCACCAATCAGCCCCAGCATTTT

v_gene: TRBV7-9
abundance: .
j_gene: TRBJ2-7
d_gene: .
CDR3aa: CAGSPGGSYEQYF
CDR3nt: TGTGCCGGCAGTCCCGGGGGCTCCTACGAGCAGTACTTC

v_gene: TRBV6-1
abundance: .
j_gene: TRBJ2-3
d_gene: .
CDR3aa: CASSGISTDTQYF
CDR3nt: TGTGCCAGCAGTGGGATTAGCACGGATACGCAGTACTTT

v_gene: TRBV5-1
abundance: .
j_gene: TRBJ2-3
d_gene: TRBD2
CDR3aa: CASSPGSSGRVADTQYF
CDR3nt: TGCGCCAGCAGCCCTGGATCTAGCGGGAGAGTGGCAGATACGCAGTATTTT

v_gene: TRBV10-3
abundance: .
j_gene: TRBJ2-7
d_gene: TRBD1
CDR3aa: CAISRDRGPVEQYF
CDR3nt: TGTGCCATCAGCCGGGACAGGGGACCTGTCGAGCAGTACTTC

v_gene: TRBV12-3/TRBV12-4
abundance: .
j_gene: TRBJ2-3
d_gene: .
CDR3aa: CASGGGPLIADTQYF
CDR3nt: TGTGCCAGCGGCGGAGGGCCCTTGATCGCAGATACACAGTATTTT

v_gene: TRBV29-1
abundance: .
j_gene: TRBJ2-7
d_gene: .
CDR3aa: CSVEVHDSPGDGQYF
CDR3nt: TGCAGCGTTGAAGTTCATGATTCGCCTGGTGACGGGCAGTACTTC

v_gene: TRBV5-1
abundance: few
j_gene: TRBJ2-2
d_gene: .
CDR3aa: CASRSTGSGELLF
CDR3nt: TGCGCCAGCAGGTCTACAGGGAGCGGGGAGCTGCTTTTT

v_gene: TRBV6-1
abundance: many
j_gene: TRBJ2-3
d_gene: .
CDR3aa: CASSHTDTQYF
CDR3nt: TGTGCCAGCAGCCACACAGATACGCAGTATTTT